The 32 T cell receptor beta chains in this list originate from one sample, sequenced in a study of T cells in Graves' hyperthyroidism and ophthalmopathy. RNA transcripts were the template for amplifying TCR beta CDR3 regions. First-round RT-PCR targeting the TCR CDR3 was performed with the HTBI primer set. TCRdb re-analysed the multiplex PCR reads in MiXCR, keeping a single row per CDR3 protein. Of 300,000 to 400,000 distinct CDR3 sequences in the sample, less than 20% are singletons; the top ten hold 35% to 45%. The sample taken for sequencing was blood. Source of these receptors: a man aged 18 to 35 with Graves' ophthalmopathy.

In its sample, this clonotype was seen a few times. V usage is TRBV6-2 or TRBV6-3 and J usage is TRBJ2-3, with D unresolved. The CDR3 runs 11 residues. Trimming removed 6 bases from V and 7 bases from J, with 8 bases in between. The germline gives CDR1 MNHEY, CDR2 SVGEGT. For the CDR3, the DNA is TGTGCCAGCAGGGAAGAATATACGCAGTATTTT. This gives the protein CASREEYTQYF.

To note about this clonotype: A read error is likely, as this CDR3 ends without the conserved phenylalanine or tryptophan. The chain employs TRBV5-1 and TRBJ1-2, with D tentatively TRBD1 (5 bases). The length of the CDR3 is 12 residues. Germline CDR1 is SGHRS and CDR2 is YFSETQ. The V gene lost 2 bases and the J gene lost 9 bases, with 11 bases spanning the gap. The CDR3 is CASSLDGARYTL. Here the CDR3 DNA reads TGCGCCAGCAGCTTAGATGGGGCACGCTACACCCTC.

This clonotype was observed many times. The J gene is TRBJ1-1, the V gene TRBV7-9; no clear D. The CDR3 loop spans 13 amino acids. CDR1 and CDR2 (germline): SEHNR, FQNEAQ (reference sequence). The V gene lost 4 bases and the J gene lost 1 base, with 7 bases spanning the gap. The CDR3: CASSWVTNTEAFF. CDR3 DNA: TGTGCCAGCAGCTGGGTGACGAACACTGAAGCTTTCTTT.

This clonotype was seen a few times. A much larger clone differs by one base, so this may be a read error. The rearrangement joins TRBV2 to TRBJ2-5; 7 nucleotides align to TRBD1. CDR1 and CDR2 (germline): SNHLY, FYNNEI. V dropped 6 bases and J dropped 4; count of bases not matched to a gene: 14. The CDR3 runs 16 residues. Here the CDR3 reads CASSWPPTGRAETQYF. The DNA of the CDR3 is TGTGCCAGCAGCTGGCCACCGACAGGGCGTGCAGAGACCCAGTACTTC.

In this sample, this clonotype turned up a few times. The chain combines TRBV27 with TRBJ1-6; D may be TRBD1 (5 bases). V lost 0 bases to trimming and J lost 6 bases, with 9 bases between them. Germline CDR1 and CDR2: MNHEY and SMNVEV (reference sequence). The CDR3 length is 15 residues. The CDR3 sequence: CASSLSGRANSPLHF. CDR3 DNA: TGTGCCAGCAGTTTATCGGGGCGGGCTAATTCACCCCTCCACTTT.

This clonotype occurred many times. The rearrangement links TRBV2 to TRBJ2-7, with D possibly called TRBD1 or TRBD2 (5 bases each). The V end was cut by 6 bases, the J end by 0 bases, with 21 bases between. Germline-derived CDR1 and CDR2 are SNHLY and FYNNEI. The CDR3 has 17 residues. The CDR3 here is CASSPMGTGSSSYEQYF. DNA for the CDR3: TGTGCCAGCAGCCCGATGGGGACGGGTTCCAGCTCCTACGAGCAGTACTTC. Combining the CDR3 with reference TRBV2 and TRBJ2-7 gives the whole variable domain EPEVTQTPSHQVTQMGQEVILRCVPISNHLYFYWYRQILGQKVEFLVSFYNNEISEKSEIFDDQFSVERPDGSNFTLKIRSTKLEDSAMYFCASSPMGTGSSSYEQYFGPGTRLTVT.

Only a few counts were recorded for this clonotype. V is TRBV5-6 and J is TRBJ2-3, with 9 bases identical to TRBD1. V trimming: 4 bases; J trimming: 6 bases; junction bases outside the gene matches: 9. This CDR3 contains 15 residues. Germline values: CDR1 SGHDT, CDR2 YYEEEE. CDR3 sequence (DNA): TGTGCCAGCAGCCGACCGGGACAGGGCATGGATACGCAGTATTTT. Its translation: CASSRPGQGMDTQYF. The full variable domain, its missing parts supplied by reference TRBV5-6 and TRBJ2-3, is DAGVTQSPTHLIKTRGQQVTLRCSPKSGHDTVSWYQQALGQGPQFIFQYYEEEERQRGNFPDRFSGHQFPNYSSELNVNALLLGDSALYLCASSRPGQGMDTQYFGPGTRLTVL.

This chain joins TRBV6-1 and TRBJ1-3; tentative D call: TRBD1 (5 bases). Germline CDR1 is MNHNS and CDR2 is SASEGT. V lost 8 bases and J 0 bases, leaving 14 bases between the germline ends. The CDR3 covers 15 residues. This CDR3 is CASRRDSNSGNTIYF. The DNA for the CDR3 is TGTGCCAGCCGTCGTGACAGCAACTCTGGAAACACCATATATTTT.

The CDR3 protein is CASSLAWGTNYGYTF. The CDR3 DNA reads as TGTGCCAGCAGTTTGGCCTGGGGGACTAACTATGGCTACACCTTC. The chain joins TRBV28 to TRBJ1-2; possible D gene TRBD1, 5 bases. This CDR3 region has 15 residues. Germline V gene data show CDR1 as MDHEN and CDR2 as SYDVKM. V was trimmed by 3 bases and J by 0 bases, leaving 11 bases between them.

Only a few counts were recorded for this clonotype. The chain recombines TRBV5-1 with TRBJ1-3; D is uncertain. The CDR3 runs 15 residues. Trimming pared 1 base from V and 0 bases from J, leaving 8 bases between. Germline assignment: CDR1 SGHRS and CDR2 YFSETQ. The CDR3 here is CASSLNTYSGNTIYF. The CDR3, as DNA: TGCGCCAGCAGCTTGAACACATACTCTGGAAACACCATATATTTT.

In this sample, this clonotype turned up a few times. The CDR3 is CASSLGTGIGYTF. In DNA form, the CDR3 reads TGTGCCAGCAGTCTCGGGACAGGGATTGGCTACACCTTC. The chain uses TRBV12-3 or TRBV12-4 and TRBJ1-2, with 9 bases identical to TRBD1. This CDR3 is 13 amino acids long. Trimming took 5 bases from V and 7 from J; bases not matched to a gene: 5.

The genes are TRBV20-1 and TRBJ2-6; 8 nucleotides agree with TRBD1. With V trimmed by 2 bases and J by 4 bases, 13 bases remained unmatched. Germline V gene lookup returns CDR1 DFQATT and CDR2 SNEGSKA (reference sequence). The CDR3 runs 18 residues. CDR3 in amino acids: CSARTRQGAESGANVLTF. The CDR3 bases are TGCAGTGCTAGAACCCGCCAGGGGGCAGAGTCCGGGGCCAACGTCCTGACTTTC.

This clonotype was observed at least ten times. The chain's CDR3 is CASTERGQGLGRYGYTF. CDR3 bases: TGTGCCAGCACCGAAAGGGGACAGGGGCTGGGACGGTATGGCTACACCTTC. The chain joins TRBV2 to TRBJ1-2, with 10 bases lining up with TRBD1. J gave up 5 bases and V 7 bases, and 16 bases lay outside the gene matches. This CDR3 is built from 17 residues. Per germline, CDR1 SNHLY and CDR2 FYNNEI.

This clonotype was picked up many times. CDR3 sequence (DNA): TGTGCCAGCAGTGATATAGCGAGCTCCTACGAGCAGTACTTC. Its protein is CASSDIASSYEQYF. V and J are TRBV2 and TRBJ2-7; maybe TRBD2 (5 bases). The CDR3 is made up of 14 amino acids. The ends were cut back, 3 bases at V and 0 bases at J, with 9 bases in the middle. Germline-derived CDR1 and CDR2 are SNHLY and FYNNEI.

This clonotype was observed at least ten times. V usage is TRBV20-1 and J usage is TRBJ1-2; 9 bases fit TRBD1. V lost 3 bases and J lost 7; bases outside the gene matches: 3. CDR1 is DFQATT, CDR2 SNEGSKA, per germline (reference sequence). This CDR3 has 12 residues. The CDR3 region has the DNA TGCAGTGCTAGCCCGACAGGGGGTGGCTACACCTTC. It is translated as CSASPTGGGYTF.

This clonotype was seen at least ten times. This sequence joins TRBV20-1 and TRBJ2-3; D unresolved. V was shortened by 0 bases and J by 4 bases, with 8 bases between the two germline ends. The CDR3 consists of 13 residues. The V gene's germline CDR1 is DFQATT and CDR2 SNEGSKA (reference sequence). CDR3 amino acids: CSARDVPSDTQYF. The CDR3 nucleotides read TGCAGTGCTAGAGACGTGCCCTCAGATACGCAGTATTTT.

This clonotype came up many times. J is TRBJ2-2 and V is TRBV11-2, with D possibly TRBD1 on 5 matching bases. The V gene lost 5 bases and the J gene lost 0 bases, with 13 bases spanning the gap. The CDR3 is made up of 16 amino acids. CDR1 SGHAT and CDR2 FQNNGV come from the germline V gene. In DNA, the CDR3 is TGTGCCAGCAGCATCCAACAGGCAGCGAACACCGGGGAGCTGTTTTTT. This gives the protein CASSIQQAANTGELFF.

This clonotype was detected ten times or more. The V call is TRBV9, the J call TRBJ1-2; a weak D match, TRBD1 (6 bases). CDR1 and CDR2 from the germline V gene are SGDLS and YYNGEE. Trimming pared 4 bases from V and 0 bases from J, leaving 10 bases between. The length of the CDR3 is 14 residues. The CDR3 sequence is CASSRGGPNYGYTF. CDR3 nucleotide sequence: TGTGCCAGCAGCCGCGGGGGGCCTAACTATGGCTACACCTTC.

Only a few counts were recorded for this clonotype. The chain couples TRBV4-2 to TRBJ2-3, with D tentatively TRBD1 or TRBD2 (6 bases each). The germline V and J ends were trimmed by 0 bases and 6 bases, with 19 bases remaining between them. In germline, CDR1 is LGHNA, CDR2 YNFKEQ. The CDR3 runs 17 residues. CDR3 sequence: CASSQDQARGGRDTQYF. CDR3 DNA sequence: TGTGCCAGCAGCCAAGATCAGGCTCGAGGGGGGAGGGATACGCAGTATTTT.

The chain employs TRBV18 and TRBJ2-5; 7 bases line up with TRBD2. Per germline, CDR1 KGHSH and CDR2 LQKENI. The CDR3 is 15 amino acids. The junction had 9 bases not matched to a gene; V was cut back by 3 bases and J by 5 bases. CDR3 nucleotide sequence: TGTGCCAGCTCACCTTCCGGGGGGAGATGGGAGACCCAGTACTTC. Translation: CASSPSGGRWETQYF.

This clonotype was seen ten or more times. V usage is TRBV20-1 and J usage is TRBJ2-5; tentatively, D is TRBD2 (7 bases). The CDR3 runs 14 residues. The germline gives CDR1 DFQATT, CDR2 SNEGSKA (reference sequence). V lost 5 bases and J 1 base, leaving 14 bases between the germline ends. In DNA form, the CDR3 reads TGCAGTGCTCGCGGGGGAGGGGGCCAAGAGACCCAGTACTTC. This encodes CSARGGGGQETQYF.

This clonotype was picked up many times. The chain couples TRBV28 to TRBJ1-2; TRBD1 agrees at 9 bases. Germline V CDR1 and CDR2: MDHEN, SYDVKM. The length of the CDR3 is 16 residues. J lost 3 bases, V lost 9 bases, and 14 bases had no gene match. This CDR3 is CASGDRAKTKDYGYTF. The CDR3 bases are TGTGCCAGTGGGGACAGGGCTAAAACTAAGGACTATGGCTACACCTTC.

J is TRBJ1-3 and V is TRBV3-1; D is ambiguous. This CDR3 has 17 amino acids. CDR1 is LGHDT, CDR2 YNNKEL, per germline (reference sequence). Trimming took off 4 bases at V and 0 bases at J, with 16 bases between the two ends. The CDR3 spells CASSPLPVPSSGNTIYF. The CDR3, as DNA: TGTGCCAGCAGCCCGCTCCCGGTCCCCAGCTCTGGAAACACCATATATTTT.

There are many counts of this clonotype. The gene calls are TRBV3-1 and TRBJ1-5; tentative D call: TRBD1 (6 bases). With 5 bases removed from V and 15 bases from J, the gap between germline ends came to 14 bases. CDR3 length: 11 residues. Germline CDR1 and CDR2: LGHDT and YNNKEL (reference sequence). The CDR3 region has the DNA TGTGCCAGCAGCTACGGGGGCTTGGTGCATTTT. Encoded protein: CASSYGGLVHF.

This clonotype turned up a few times. The rearrangement links TRBV9 to TRBJ1-4; 7 nucleotides agree with TRBD1. This CDR3 comprises 15 residues. Germline assignment: CDR1 SGDLS and CDR2 YYNGEE. Germline trimming cut 3 bases from V and 5 bases from J; bases unmatched to any gene: 7. The CDR3: CASSERQGQNEKLFF. Written as DNA, the CDR3 is TGTGCCAGCAGCGAACGACAGGGCCAAAATGAAAAACTGTTTTTT.

The rearrangement joins TRBV7-3 to TRBJ2-3, with a weak D call TRBD2 (5 bases). The CDR3 extends over 14 amino acids. Germline CDR1 and CDR2: SGHTA and FQGTGA. Trimming cost V 2 bases and J 6 bases, with 12 bases left between them. CDR3 protein: CASSLGGPPDTQYF. Written as DNA, the CDR3 is TGTGCCAGCAGCTTAGGAGGTCCCCCCGATACGCAGTATTTT.

This chain joins TRBV7-3 and TRBJ2-5, with D unresolved. The CDR3 is 15 amino acids. V lost 1 base and J 1 base, leaving 10 bases between the germline ends. Germline CDR1 and CDR2: SGHTA and FQGTGA. The CDR3: CASSLSPPAQETQYF. The CDR3 bases are TGTGCCAGCAGCTTAAGTCCGCCAGCCCAAGAGACCCAGTACTTC.

This clonotype was seen at least ten times. The genes are TRBV7-8 and TRBJ2-7, with D possibly being TRBD2 (6 bases). CDR1 and CDR2 (germline): SGHVS, FQNEAQ. V lost 7 bases, J lost 2 bases, and 15 bases lay in between. The CDR3 extends over 14 amino acids. The CDR3 protein is CASTEYAGPYEQYF. CDR3 DNA: TGTGCCAGCACCGAATACGCGGGGCCCTACGAGCAGTACTTC.

J is TRBJ2-2 and V is TRBV28; the match to TRBD2 covers 10 bases. Trimming took 3 bases from V and 7 from J; bases not matched to a gene: 8. This CDR3 is built from 16 residues. The germline V gene encodes CDR1 MDHEN and CDR2 SYDVKM. The CDR3 DNA follows: TGTGCCAGCAGTTTGTTCGCCAGCGGGGGGGTCGGGGAGCTGTTTTTT. Residues: CASSLFASGGVGELFF.

Regarding this clonotype: A clone one base away is much larger, so this may be a read error. The chain joins TRBV7-9 to TRBJ2-7, with TRBD1 matching 7 bases. Germline V CDR1 and CDR2: SEHNR, FQNEAQ (reference sequence). Trimming at V came to 5 bases and at J to 3 bases, leaving 10 bases not matched to a gene. This CDR3 has 15 amino acids. The CDR3 nucleotides are TGTGCCAGCAGCGTCCGGGACAGTGGGCGCTACGAGCAGTACTTC. Protein sequence: CASSVRDSGRYEQYF.

This clonotype was counted between two and nine times. The chain employs TRBV4-1 and TRBJ1-5, with D possibly being TRBD1 (5 bases). The germline gives CDR1 MGHRA, CDR2 YSYEKL. The CDR3 sequence is 16 residues long. Between the trimmed V and J ends, which lost 0 bases and 0 bases, there was a span of 9 bases. CDR3 nucleotide sequence: TGCGCCAGCAGCCAAGAGGGGGGGAATAGCAATCAGCCCCAGCATTTT. Translation: CASSQEGGNSNQPQHF.

This clonotype was counted ten times or more. The genes are TRBV12-5 and TRBJ1-1; D is unclear. The germline V gene encodes CDR1 LGHNT and CDR2 FRNRAP. The V end lost 1 base, the J end lost 2 bases, and 5 bases lay between the germline ends. The CDR3 covers 13 residues. This CDR3 is CASGLAPNTEAFF. The CDR3 bases are TGTGCTAGTGGTTTGGCGCCAAACACTGAAGCTTTCTTT.